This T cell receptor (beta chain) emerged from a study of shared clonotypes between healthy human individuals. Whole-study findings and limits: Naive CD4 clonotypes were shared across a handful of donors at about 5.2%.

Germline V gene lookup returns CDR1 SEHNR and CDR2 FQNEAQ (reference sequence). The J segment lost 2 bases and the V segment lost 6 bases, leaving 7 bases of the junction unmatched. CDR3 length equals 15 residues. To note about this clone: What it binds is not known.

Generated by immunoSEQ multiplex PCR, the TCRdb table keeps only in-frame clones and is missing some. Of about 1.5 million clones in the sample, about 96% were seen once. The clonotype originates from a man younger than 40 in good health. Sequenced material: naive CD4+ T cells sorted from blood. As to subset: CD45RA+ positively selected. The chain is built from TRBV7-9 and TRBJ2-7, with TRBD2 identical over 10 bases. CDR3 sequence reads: CASRAGTSETYEQYF. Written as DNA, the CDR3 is TGTGCCAGCAGAGCCGGGACTAGCGAAACCTACGAGCAGTACTTC.